The rows below give T cell receptor beta chains drawn from one sample of a study of blood T cell repertoires in COVID-19. Data came from immunoSEQ multiplex PCR; TCRdb stores just in-frame clones and leaves some out. The data show about 70,000 clones, about 80% seen once. Sequencing was carried out using peripheral blood. Receptor source: a man aged 30-40 years with COVID-19, enrolled during active disease. The CDR3 runs from the conserved cysteine through the conserved F or W. D genes are given only for firm matches. Only some rows state a clone size, as once, few, many or a class for expanded clones.

CDR3nt | CDR3aa | v_gene | abundance | j_gene | d_gene
TGTGCCAGCAAACCGGGACTAGCGATGGACATTCAGTACTTC | CASKPGLAMDIQYF | TRBV6-5 | . | TRBJ2-4 | TRBD2
TGTGCCAGCATTCCAGGGTTATCCTATAATTCACCCCTCCACTTT | CASIPGLSYNSPLHF | TRBV28 | . | TRBJ1-6 | .
TGTGCCAGCAGCTTAGCGACATTCCAACCCCCTTACAATGAGCAGTTCTTC | CASSLATFQPPYNEQFF | TRBV11-2 | . | TRBJ2-1 | .
TGTGCCAGCAGCTTAGCCGGACAGGGGGCTATGAATGAGCAGTTCTTC | CASSLAGQGAMNEQFF | TRBV7-9 | . | TRBJ2-1 | TRBD1
TGTGCCAGCAGCTTAGAGGGGGACGTTTTACTAGCCAAAAACATTCAGTACTTC | CASSLEGDVLLAKNIQYF | TRBV7-8 | . | TRBJ2-4 | .
TGTGCCAGCAGCCCATCACTGGTAACTAATGAAAAACTGTTTTTT | CASSPSLVTNEKLFF | TRBV3-1/TRBV3-2 | . | TRBJ1-4 | .
TGTGCCAGCAGCCCTGCCGGGACACTGACAAACTATGGCTACACCTTC | CASSPAGTLTNYGYTF | TRBV7-9 | . | TRBJ1-2 | .
TGTGCCAGCAGTGAGCGGTATGAGCAGTTCTTC | CASSERYEQFF | TRBV2 | . | TRBJ2-1 | .
TGTGCCAGCAGCAATGGACTGGTTAACAATGAGCAGTTCTTC | CASSNGLVNNEQFF | TRBV5-5 | . | TRBJ2-1 | .
TGTGCCAGCAGCGCGCGGGTATTGACAGATACGCAGTATTTT | CASSARVLTDTQYF | TRBV9 | once | TRBJ2-3 | .
TGTGCCAGCAGTTTTGAGAGGCAGTATAGCAATCAGCCCCAGCATTTT | CASSFERQYSNQPQHF | TRBV28 | . | TRBJ1-5 | .
TGTGCCAGCAGTGAAGGGGACAGGACCCTGAGGGGGGAGACCCAGTACTTC | CASSEGDRTLRGETQYF | TRBV2 | . | TRBJ2-5 | TRBD1
TGTGCCAGTAGTCAGGCGGATACGCAGTATTTT | CASSQADTQYF | TRBV19 | . | TRBJ2-3 | .
TGTGCCAGTAGTATAGGACAGGGGTACTACGAGCAGTACTTC | CASSIGQGYYEQYF | TRBV19 | . | TRBJ2-7 | TRBD1
TGTGCCAGCAGCTTGGGACTAGCGGGAGGGCAGTACTTC | CASSLGLAGGQYF | TRBV5-6 | . | TRBJ2-4 | TRBD2
TGTGCCAGCAGTGAATGGGAGACGAACACTGAAGCTTTCTTT | CASSEWETNTEAFF | TRBV25-1 | . | TRBJ1-1 | .
TGTGCCACGGGGGGGCGGACGTACCAAGAGACCCAGTACTTC | CATGGRTYQETQYF | TRBV5-4 | . | TRBJ2-5 | TRBD2
TGTGCCAGCAGTATTGCTAGCGGGAGCTCTGGGGCCAACGTCCTGACTTTC | CASSIASGSSGANVLTF | TRBV27 | . | TRBJ2-6 | TRBD2
TGTGCCAGCCGAGTTTCCATGAACACTGAAGCTTTCTTT | CASRVSMNTEAFF | TRBV4-2 | . | TRBJ1-1 | .
TGTGCCTGGAGCAGGGACAGGGGAAATCAGCCCCAGCATTTT | CAWSRDRGNQPQHF | TRBV30 | . | TRBJ1-5 | TRBD1
TGTGCCAGCAGCTTATCTGCGGGGTCTCCGCTACCCCAGCATTTT | CASSLSAGSPLPQHF | TRBV7-2 | . | TRBJ1-5 | .
TGTGCCAGCAGTTACTCGAGCGGGAGGGCCGGCGGGGAGCTGTTTTTT | CASSYSSGRAGGELFF | TRBV6-5 | once | TRBJ2-2 | TRBD2
TGTGCCAGCAGCCCGGGACTAGCGGGAGACGAGCAGTACTTC | CASSPGLAGDEQYF | TRBV11-2 | . | TRBJ2-7 | TRBD2
TGCGCCAGCAGCTTCCTCGTCCCCACCGGGGAGCTGTTTTTT | CASSFLVPTGELFF | TRBV5-1 | . | TRBJ2-2 | .
TGTGCCAGCAGCTTATTTGGGACTTCCGACGAGCAGTACTTC | CASSLFGTSDEQYF | TRBV7-2 | few | TRBJ2-7 | .
TGCGCCAGCAGCTTCTTGACTAGCGGGGTAAATGAGCAGTTCTTC | CASSFLTSGVNEQFF | TRBV5-1 | . | TRBJ2-1 | TRBD2
TGTGCCAGCAGTTACCACTCCCCCAGGGAAAAACTGTTTTTT | CASSYHSPREKLFF | TRBV6-6 | . | TRBJ1-4 | .